This TCR beta chain was obtained from a study of regulatory T cells in long-lasting Graves disease. Time point meaning: persistent/refractory GD, antithyroid drugs over 5 years with positive TRAb. Isolated PBMC RNA provided the starting material for the TCR library. The peripheral blood volume drawn was 7.5 to 10 milliliters, and it was collected into EDTA tubes. Points from the study as a whole: For persistent Graves' patients, TCR diversity was lower than for newly diagnosed ones.

After removal of 7 bases from V and 14 bases from J, the junction contained 10 bases not matched to a gene. From germline, CDR1 is SQVTM and CDR2 ANQGSEA. CDR3 size: 11 residues. On this clonotype: The antigen remains undetermined.

Library construction for TCR beta used iRepertoire HTBI primers and Arm-PCR of CDR3 regions. TCRdb processed the multiplex PCR reads anew with MiXCR; each CDR3 protein has one entry. The table lists 450,000 or so distinct CDR3 sequences, less than 25% of them singletons. This sequence joins TRBV29-1 and TRBJ2-3; TRBD1 matches 9 bases. Sequenced material: peripheral blood mononuclear cells (PBMCs), taken when the disease was refractory, from a patient treated with antithyroid drugs. The receptor was derived from a female donor with Graves disease. CDR3 bases: TGCAGCGGTGAGGGACAGGGAAGGGTGTATTTT. Translated, it gives CSGEGQGRVYF.